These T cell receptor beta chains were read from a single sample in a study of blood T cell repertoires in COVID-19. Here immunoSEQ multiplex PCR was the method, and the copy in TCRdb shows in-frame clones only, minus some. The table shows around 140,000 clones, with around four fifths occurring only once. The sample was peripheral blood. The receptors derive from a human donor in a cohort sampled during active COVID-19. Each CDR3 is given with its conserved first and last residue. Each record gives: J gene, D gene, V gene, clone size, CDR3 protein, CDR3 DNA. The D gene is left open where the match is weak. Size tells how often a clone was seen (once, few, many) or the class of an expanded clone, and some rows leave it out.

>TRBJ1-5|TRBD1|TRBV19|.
CASSDRAREQPQHF
TGTGCCAGTAGTGACAGGGCCCGGGAACAGCCCCAGCATTTT
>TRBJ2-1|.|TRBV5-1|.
CASSWSSGGSYNEQFF
TGCGCCAGCAGCTGGAGTTCCGGTGGCTCCTACAATGAGCAGTTCTTC
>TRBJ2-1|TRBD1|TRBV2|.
CASSARGTVSENEQFF
TGTGCCAGCAGTGCCCGAGGGACAGTATCAGAGAATGAGCAGTTCTTC
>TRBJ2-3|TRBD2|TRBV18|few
CASSPGLLAGVRDTQYF
TGTGCCAGCTCACCGGGGTTACTAGCGGGAGTCCGAGATACGCAGTATTTT
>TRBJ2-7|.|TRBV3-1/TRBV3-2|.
CASSYRDYEQYF
TGTGCCAGCAGCTACCGGGACTACGAGCAGTACTTC
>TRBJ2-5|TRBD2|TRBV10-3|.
CAISESASGGPTQYF
TGTGCCATCAGTGAGTCGGCTAGCGGGGGCCCGACCCAGTACTTC
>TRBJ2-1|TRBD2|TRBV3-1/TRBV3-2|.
CASSIDRPGLAWNGEQFF
TGTGCCAGCAGCATCGACAGACCGGGACTAGCATGGAACGGTGAGCAGTTCTTC
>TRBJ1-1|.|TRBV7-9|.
CASSLREGNTEAFF
TGTGCCAGCAGCTTAAGGGAGGGAAACACTGAAGCTTTCTTT
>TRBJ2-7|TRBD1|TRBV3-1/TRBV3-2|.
CASSQGIQGAARGYEQYF
TGTGCCAGCAGCCAAGGGATACAGGGGGCGGCTAGGGGATACGAGCAGTACTTC
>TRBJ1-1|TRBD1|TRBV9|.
CASSPRQGLETEAFF
TGTGCCAGCAGCCCCCGACAGGGCCTAGAAACTGAAGCTTTCTTT
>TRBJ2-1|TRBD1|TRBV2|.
CASSPPRDRGNNEQFF
TGTGCCAGCAGTCCGCCCCGGGACAGGGGGAACAATGAGCAGTTCTTC
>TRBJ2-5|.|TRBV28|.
CASKLETQYF
TGTGCAAGCAAACTGGAGACCCAGTACTTC
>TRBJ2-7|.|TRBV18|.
CASGSGLAYEQYF
TGTGCCTCGGGGTCGGGATTGGCCTACGAGCAGTACTTC
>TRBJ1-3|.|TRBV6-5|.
CAHGSSGNTIYF
TGTGCCCACGGGAGCTCTGGAAACACCATATATTTT
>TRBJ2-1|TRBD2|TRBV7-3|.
CATSTSDPYNEQFF
TGTGCCACCTCGACTAGCGACCCATACAATGAGCAGTTCTTC
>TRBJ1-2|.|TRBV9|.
CASSPQGRGYGYTF
TGTGCCAGCAGCCCACAGGGAAGGGGCTATGGCTACACCTTC
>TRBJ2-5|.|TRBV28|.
CASSLATTWGMSTQYF
TGTGCCAGCAGTTTAGCGACGACCTGGGGCATGTCGACCCAGTACTTC
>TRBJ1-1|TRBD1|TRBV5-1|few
CASSLRTGGGTEAFF
TGCGCCAGCAGCTTGAGAACAGGGGGCGGCACTGAAGCTTTCTTT
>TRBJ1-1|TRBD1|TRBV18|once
CASADRQGLMNTEAFF
TGTGCCAGCGCGGACAGACAGGGTCTTATGAACACTGAAGCTTTCTTT
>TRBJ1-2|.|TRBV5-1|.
CASSLDDRNYGYTF
TGCGCCAGCAGCTTGGACGACAGGAACTATGGCTACACCTTC
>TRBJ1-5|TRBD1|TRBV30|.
CAWSSGGYQPQHF
TGTGCCTGGAGTTCAGGGGGCTATCAGCCCCAGCATTTT
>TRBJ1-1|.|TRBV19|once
CATRSEGVGVMNTEAFF
TGTGCCACCCGAAGTGAGGGGGTTGGGGTGATGAACACTGAAGCTTTCTTT
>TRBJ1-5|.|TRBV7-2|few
CASSLDFDQPQHF
TGTGCCAGCAGCTTAGATTTCGATCAGCCCCAGCATTTT
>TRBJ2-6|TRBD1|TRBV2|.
CASSPFLRQGSSGANVLTF
TGTGCCAGCAGTCCTTTTTTACGACAGGGGAGCTCTGGGGCCAACGTCCTGACTTTC
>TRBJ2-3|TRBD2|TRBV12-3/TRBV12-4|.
CASRTSGTDTQYF
TGTGCCAGTCGGACTAGCGGCACAGATACGCAGTATTTT
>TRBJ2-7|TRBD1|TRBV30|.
CAWDPTGGSYEQYF
TGTGCCTGGGACCCTACAGGGGGCTCGTACGAGCAGTACTTC
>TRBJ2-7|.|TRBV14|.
CASSHRGSTYEQYF
TGTGCCAGCAGCCACAGGGGTTCGACCTACGAGCAGTACTTC
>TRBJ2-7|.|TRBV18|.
CASSPLMAPGYEQYF
TGTGCCAGCTCACCCCTTATGGCGCCAGGCTACGAGCAGTACTTC
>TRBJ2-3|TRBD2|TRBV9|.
CASSVQIAGTSTDTQYF
TGTGCCAGCAGCGTTCAAATAGCGGGAACAAGCACAGATACGCAGTATTTT
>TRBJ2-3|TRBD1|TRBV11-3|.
CASSSRQGGDTQYF
TGTGCCAGCAGCTCAAGACAGGGTGGTGATACGCAGTATTTT
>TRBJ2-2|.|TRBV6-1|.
CASSEARGSGTRGAGELFF
TGTGCCAGCAGTGAAGCGCGGGGTAGCGGCACCCGTGGGGCCGGGGAGCTGTTTTTT
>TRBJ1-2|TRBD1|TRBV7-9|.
CASRTGDVGYTF
TGTGCCAGCAGAACAGGGGATGTCGGCTACACCTTC
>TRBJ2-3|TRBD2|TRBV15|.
CATSRGTSGPTDTQYF
TGTGCCACCAGCAGAGGGACTAGCGGCCCCACAGATACGCAGTATTTT
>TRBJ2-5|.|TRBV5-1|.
CASSLPQGWQETQYF
TGCGCCAGCAGCTTACCTCAGGGGTGGCAAGAGACCCAGTACTTC
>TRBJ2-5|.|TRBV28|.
CASTFLGFGHGLAETQYF
TGTGCCAGCACTTTTTTAGGATTCGGACACGGCTTGGCGGAGACCCAGTACTTC
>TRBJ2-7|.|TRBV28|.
CASSISREPYEQYF
TGTGCCAGCTCTATCTCCCGGGAACCGTACGAGCAGTACTTC
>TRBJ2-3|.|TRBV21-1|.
CASSKSNGSGRPQRDTQYF
TGTGCCAGCAGCAAAAGTAACGGTAGCGGGAGGCCCCAGAGAGATACGCAGTATTTT
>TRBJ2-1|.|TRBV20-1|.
CSASTVRPFLNNEQFF
TGCAGTGCTAGTACTGTGCGGCCCTTCCTAAACAATGAGCAGTTCTTC
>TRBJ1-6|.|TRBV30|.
CAWSVPDSSYNSPLHF
TGTGCCTGGAGTGTTCCGGACAGCTCCTATAATTCACCCCTCCACTTT
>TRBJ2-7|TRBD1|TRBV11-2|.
CASSLGDRAYEQYF
TGTGCCAGCAGCTTAGGGGACAGAGCGTACGAGCAGTACTTC
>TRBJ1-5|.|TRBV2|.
CASSEGSYQPQHF
TGTGCCAGCAGTGAGGGGAGTTACCAGCCCCAGCATTTT
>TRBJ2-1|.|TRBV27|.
CASSLYALNEQFF
TGTGCCAGCAGTTTATATGCGCTGAATGAGCAGTTCTTC
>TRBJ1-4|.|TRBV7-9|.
CASSSSSIHNEKLFF
TGTGCCAGCAGCTCATCCTCTATCCACAATGAAAAACTGTTTTTT
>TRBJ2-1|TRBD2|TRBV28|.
CASLRYGRAGRNEQFF
TGTGCCAGCCTGCGTTACGGGAGGGCCGGCCGCAATGAGCAGTTCTTC
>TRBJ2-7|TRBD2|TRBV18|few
CASSRTSGSNEQYF
TGTGCCAGCTCAAGGACTAGCGGGAGTAACGAGCAGTACTTC
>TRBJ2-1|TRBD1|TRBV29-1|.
CSVAGTGAGEQFF
TGCAGCGTCGCCGGGACAGGGGCAGGTGAGCAGTTCTTC
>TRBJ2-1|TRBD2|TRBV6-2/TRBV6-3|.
CASSYPTSMQFF
TGTGCCAGCAGTTACCCGACTAGCATGCAGTTCTTC
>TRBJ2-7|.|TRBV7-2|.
CASSSTIYEQYF
TGTGCCAGCAGCTCAACTATCTACGAGCAGTACTTC
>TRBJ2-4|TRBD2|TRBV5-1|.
CASSPSGRGNIQYF
TGCGCCAGCAGCCCGAGCGGGAGGGGAAACATTCAGTACTTC
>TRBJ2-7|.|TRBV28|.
CASRRQPSYEQYF
TGTGCCAGCAGACGACAGCCCTCCTACGAGCAGTACTTC
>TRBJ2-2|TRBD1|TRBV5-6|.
CASSRDRGLTGELFF
TGTGCCAGCAGCCGGGACAGGGGGCTCACCGGGGAGCTGTTTTTT
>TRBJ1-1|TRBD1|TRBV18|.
CASSRETGENTEAFF
TGTGCCAGCTCACGGGAGACAGGGGAGAACACTGAAGCTTTCTTT
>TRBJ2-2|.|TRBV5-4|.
CASSPRQIKNTGELFF
TGTGCCAGCAGCCCCCGACAGATCAAGAACACCGGGGAGCTGTTTTTT
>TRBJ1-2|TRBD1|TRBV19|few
CASSMVTGTGSGYTF
TGTGCCAGTAGTATGGTGACCGGGACAGGGTCTGGCTACACCTTC
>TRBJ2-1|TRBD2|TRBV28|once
CASSLLLLAGGGGDNEQFF
TGTGCCAGCAGTTTATTGTTACTAGCGGGCGGGGGAGGAGACAATGAGCAGTTCTTC
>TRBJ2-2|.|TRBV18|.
CASSQHRRYTGELFF
TGTGCCAGCTCCCAACATCGGCGGTACACCGGGGAGCTGTTTTTT
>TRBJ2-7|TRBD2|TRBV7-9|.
CASTLQGLGEQYF
TGTGCCAGCACCCTACAGGGACTAGGCGAGCAGTACTTC
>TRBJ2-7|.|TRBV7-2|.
CASSLRQGLPAYEQYF
TGTGCCAGCAGCTTACGTCAGGGTCTTCCCGCTTACGAGCAGTACTTC
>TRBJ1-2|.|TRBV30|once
CAWIRVVPNYGYTF
TGTGCCTGGATCCGGGTAGTGCCCAACTATGGCTACACCTTC